The 14 T cell receptor beta chains below were found in one sample sequenced in a study of CD8+CD57+ T cells in acquired aplastic anemia. Investigators profiled TCR beta VDJ and CDR3 from genomic DNA template. TCRdb re-called the reads through MiXCR, storing one row per CDR3 protein. This table has about 110,000 distinct CDR3 sequences, under 60% appearing once. The sequenced sample consisted of sorted CD4+, CD8+, or CD8+CD57+ T cells (not recorded which) from PBMCs. The receptors stem from a human donor in good health, serving as a control.

V gene TRBV7-8 combines with J gene TRBJ2-2; D is perhaps TRBD1 or TRBD2 (5 bases each). CDR1 SGHVS and CDR2 FQNEAQ come from the germline V gene. V lost 5 bases, J lost 6 bases, and 10 bases lay in between. CDR3 length: 13 residues. The CDR3 sequence is CASSRGVAGELFF. The CDR3 region has the DNA TGTGCCAGCAGCAGAGGGGTGGCCGGGGAGCTGTTTTTT.

In this sample, this clonotype turned up many times. The V call is TRBV9, the J call TRBJ2-3, with a tentative D call TRBD2 (7 bases). Trimming left V 3 bases short and J 0 bases short, with 8 bases between. This CDR3 is built from 14 residues. CDR1 is SGDLS, CDR2 YYNGEE, per germline. This CDR3 reads CASSEGGSTDTQYF. CDR3 DNA: TGTGCCAGCAGCGAGGGGGGGAGCACAGATACGCAGTATTTT.

This chain uses TRBV15 with TRBJ1-5; D not resolved. V dropped 0 bases and J dropped 3 bases, with 12 bases sitting between them. Germline V gene sequence: CDR1 LNHNV, CDR2 YYDKDF (reference sequence). The CDR3 totals 16 residues. CDR3 protein: CATSRDLGDYNQPQHF. CDR3 nucleotides: TGTGCCACCAGCAGAGATCTGGGTGACTACAATCAGCCCCAGCATTTT.

The chain recombines TRBV6-1 with TRBJ2-7; 9 bases are a match to TRBD1. This CDR3 region has 15 residues. Germline-derived CDR1 and CDR2 are MNHNS and SASEGT. V dropped 4 bases and J dropped 0; count of bases not matched to a gene: 4. Here the CDR3 reads CASSADRGYSYEQYF. CDR3 sequence (DNA): TGTGCCAGCAGTGCGGACAGGGGCTACTCCTACGAGCAGTACTTC.

The V gene is TRBV19, the J gene TRBJ1-5, with 11 bases that match TRBD1. Per germline, CDR1 LNHDA and CDR2 SQIVND (reference sequence). Unmatched junction bases numbered 2, after V lost 10 bases and J lost 6 bases. The CDR3 runs 12 residues. The CDR3: CATGQGVQPQHF. The CDR3 DNA reads as TGTGCCACGGGACAGGGGGTTCAGCCCCAGCATTTT.

V and J are TRBV2 and TRBJ2-3; possibly TRBD1 or TRBD2 for D (6 bases each). Germline lookup yields CDR1 SNHLY and CDR2 FYNNEI. V lost 8 bases and J lost 5, with 17 bases in between. CDR3 length equals 14 residues. The CDR3 loop is CASVTWGAVDTQYF. The CDR3 DNA follows: TGTGCCAGCGTAACTTGGGGGGCCGTAGATACGCAGTATTTT.

This clonotype was counted ten times or more. The chain uses TRBV20-1 and TRBJ2-1; D tentatively fits TRBD1 or TRBD2 (5 bases each). Germline V lookup: CDR1 DFQATT, CDR2 SNEGSKA (reference sequence). V lost 5 bases, J lost 0 bases, and 11 bases lay in between. The CDR3 is made up of 14 amino acids. The CDR3, as DNA: TGCAGTGCTTGGGACGGCGGCTCCTACAATGAGCAGTTCTTC. This translates into CSAWDGGSYNEQFF.

This clonotype was counted at least ten times. This chain uses TRBV11-2 with TRBJ2-7, with D possibly being TRBD2 (5 bases). The V end lost 5 bases, the J end lost 0 bases, and 17 bases lay between the germline ends. Germline assignment: CDR1 SGHAT and CDR2 FQNNGV. The CDR3 contains 16 residues. Here the CDR3 reads CASSVIYGESSYEQYF. In nucleotides, the CDR3 is TGTGCCAGCAGCGTAATCTACGGGGAGAGCTCCTACGAGCAGTACTTC.

The rearrangement links TRBV20-1 to TRBJ2-2, with D perhaps TRBD1 (5 bases). Germline V CDR1 and CDR2: DFQATT, SNEGSKA (reference sequence). This CDR3 spans 13 amino acids. Trimming stripped 5 bases from V and 2 bases from J, with 9 bases between. The CDR3 sequence is CSAVDRNTGELFF. DNA for the CDR3: TGCAGTGCTGTCGACAGAAACACCGGGGAGCTGTTTTTT.

This clonotype has a handful of counts. The chain combines TRBV25-1 with TRBJ1-1, with D unresolved. The CDR3 covers 14 residues. Between the trimmed V and J ends, which lost 7 bases and 0 bases, there was a span of 12 bases. CDR1 is MGHDK and CDR2 is SYGVNS in the germline V gene. The CDR3 loop reads CASTPRELNTEAFF. The CDR3 region has the DNA TGTGCCAGCACCCCCCGGGAGTTGAACACTGAAGCTTTCTTT. Combining the CDR3 with reference TRBV25-1 and TRBJ1-1 gives the whole variable domain EADIYQTPRYLVIGTGKKITLECSQTMGHDKMYWYQQDPGMELHLIHYSYGVNSTEKGDLSSESTVSRIRTEHFPLTLESARPSHTSQYLCASTPRELNTEAFFGQGTRLTVV.

There are many counts of this clonotype. The gene calls are TRBV7-3 and TRBJ2-6; no reliable D call. The CDR3 runs to 15 residues. V was trimmed by 5 bases and J by 3 bases, leaving 11 bases between them. CDR1 is SGHTA, CDR2 FQGTGA, per germline. CDR3 in amino acids: CASSPWVSGANVLTF. CDR3 DNA sequence: TGTGCCAGCAGCCCATGGGTTAGTGGGGCCAACGTCCTGACTTTC. The full variable domain, with the rest looked up from reference TRBV7-3 and TRBJ2-6, is GAGVSQTPSNKVTEKGKYVELRCDPISGHTALYWYRQSLGQGPEFLIYFQGTGAADDSGLPNDRFFAVRPEGSVSTLKIQRTERGDSAVYLCASSPWVSGANVLTFGAGSRLTVL.

The chain is built from TRBV29-1 and TRBJ1-2; D possibly corresponds to TRBD1 (5 bases). Germline loops: CDR1 SQVTM, CDR2 ANQGSEA. This CDR3 comprises 13 residues. V dropped 6 bases and J dropped 0 bases, with 11 bases sitting between them. The CDR3 sequence: CSVVTAANYGYTF. In nucleotides, the CDR3 is TGCAGCGTAGTGACAGCTGCTAACTATGGCTACACCTTC.

Remarks on this clonotype: This may come from a read error, since a much larger clone is one base off. The chain has TRBV2 and TRBJ1-2; D not resolved. Germline loops: CDR1 SNHLY, CDR2 FYNNEI. The CDR3 loop spans 14 amino acids. V was trimmed by 5 bases and J by 8 bases, leaving 18 bases between them. Here the CDR3 reads CASSLSGSDVGYTF. DNA for the CDR3: TGTGCCAGCAGTTTATCGGGCAGCGATGTGGGCTACACCTTC. Full variable domain (remainder filled in from reference TRBV2 and TRBJ1-2): EPEVTQTPSHQVTQMGQEVILRCVPISNHLYFYWYRQILGQKVEFLVSFYNNEISEKSEIFDDQFSVERPDGSNFTLKIRSTKLEDSAMYFCASSLSGSDVGYTFGSGTRLTVV.

There are many counts of this clonotype. V usage is TRBV10-3 and J usage is TRBJ2-1; a weak D match, TRBD1 (5 bases). The CDR3 spans 16 residues. Germline lookup yields CDR1 ENHRY and CDR2 SYGVKD. Trimming took 5 bases from V and 5 from J, leaving 19 bases between them. Written as DNA, the CDR3 is TGTGCCATCAGTCCCCGTGAGACAGCAGAAGACAATGAGCAGTTCTTC. Translated, it gives CAISPRETAEDNEQFF.